Presented here are 20 T cell receptor beta chains from one specimen sequenced in a study of blood T cells in healthy people across ages. Through a sample-barcoded 5' primer and a J-beta primer mix, a second PCR was run for 7 to 11 cycles. TCRdb redid the calling of the 5' RACE reads with MiXCR, one entry per CDR3 protein. The table has some 1.7 million distinct CDR3 sequences, roughly 28% seen once; the top ten hold 7.7%. The sequencing input was blood. These receptors all come from a woman aged 30 to 39 in good health.

This clonotype was observed a handful of times. J is TRBJ2-1 and V is TRBV12-3 or TRBV12-4, with 8 bases fitting TRBD2. The CDR3 is made up of 14 amino acids. V lost 8 bases, J lost 0 bases, and 3 bases stayed unmatched. This CDR3 reads CASETSVSYNEQFF. CDR3 in DNA: TGTGCCAGCGAGACTAGCGTCTCCTACAATGAGCAGTTCTTC.

This clonotype occurred many times. At one end the junction does not follow the germline gene, possibly because of a read error. This chain connects TRBV7-2 to TRBJ2-2; the D is unclear. This CDR3 spans 12 amino acids. From germline, CDR1 is SGHTA and CDR2 FQGNSA. This CDR3 is CASSLTSGELFF. The CDR3 DNA is TGCGCCAGCAGCTTGACATCCGGGGAGCTGTTTTTT.

This clonotype was seen many times. The rearrangement joins TRBV29-1 to TRBJ2-7, with D unclear. This CDR3 contains 11 residues. Germline values: CDR1 SQVTM, CDR2 ANQGSEA. The V end was cut by 4 bases, the J end by 2 bases, with 6 bases between. The CDR3 DNA follows: TGCAGCGTTGTGCTGACCTACGAGCAGTACTTC. Protein: CSVVLTYEQYF.

This clonotype was found a few times. The chain uses TRBV20-1 and TRBJ2-1, with TRBD2 matching 15 bases. Germline CDR1 and CDR2: DFQATT and SNEGSKA (reference sequence). This CDR3 is built from 16 residues. After removal of 6 bases from V and 6 bases from J, the junction contained 9 bases not matched to a gene. In DNA form, the CDR3 reads TGCAGTGCCATATCACCGGGACTAGCGGGAGGCAATGAGCAGTTCTTC. Translation: CSAISPGLAGGNEQFF.

This chain joins TRBV7-2 and TRBJ2-3; 10 nucleotides line up with TRBD1. This CDR3 spans 13 amino acids. V dropped 8 bases and J dropped 3; count of bases not matched to a gene: 2. CDR1 and CDR2 from the germline V gene are SGHTA and FQGNSA. CDR3 amino acids: CASGTGATDTQYF. CDR3 coding DNA: TGTGCCAGCGGGACAGGGGCAACAGATACGCAGTATTTT.

This clonotype has more than one count but fewer than ten. The chain couples TRBV6-5 to TRBJ2-7; 8 bases align to TRBD2. V gave up 5 bases and J gave up 5 bases; unmatched junction bases: 8. This CDR3 is 14 amino acids long. Germline assignment: CDR1 MNHEY and CDR2 SVGAGI. CDR3 amino acids: CASSATGGVNEQYF. Here the CDR3 DNA reads TGTGCCAGCAGTGCGACGGGGGGGGTTAACGAGCAGTACTTC.

The V and J genes are TRBV29-1 and TRBJ2-3, with D unclear. The CDR3 runs 12 residues. Germline values: CDR1 SQVTM, CDR2 ANQGSEA. The V end lost 4 bases, the J end lost 3 bases, and 8 bases lay between the germline ends. CDR3 bases: TGCAGCGTTGCCCCAAATACAGATACGCAGTATTTT. The encoded protein is CSVAPNTDTQYF.

The chain employs TRBV7-2 and TRBJ2-5, with a possible D match to TRBD2 (5 bases). This CDR3 region has 19 residues. Trimming stripped 4 bases from V and 1 base from J, with 25 bases between. CDR1 and CDR2 (germline): SGHTA, FQGNSA. CDR3 loop: CASSSAPPRLVGSQETQYF. The CDR3 DNA sequence: TGTGCCAGCAGCTCCGCTCCGCCGCGGTTGGTTGGGAGCCAAGAGACCCAGTACTTC.

The sample holds a few counts of this clonotype. The V and J genes are TRBV5-1 and TRBJ2-7; TRBD2 is a possible D gene (6 bases). V was trimmed by 0 bases and J by 2 bases, leaving 18 bases between them. CDR3 length: 17 amino acids. CDR1 and CDR2 (germline): SGHRS, YFSETQ. The CDR3 DNA follows: TGCGCCAGCAGCTTGGCGCCAACGGGACTTGAAACCTACGAGCAGTACTTC. Its translation: CASSLAPTGLETYEQYF.

This clonotype was counted only a few times. V and J are TRBV5-1 and TRBJ1-1; TRBD1 agrees at 12 bases. Germline-derived CDR1 and CDR2 are SGHRS and YFSETQ. V was pared by 3 bases and J by 8 bases, with 11 bases of the junction left unmatched. The CDR3 length is 16 residues. For the CDR3, the DNA is TGCGCCAGCAGCTCTGGGACAGGGGGCGTTCTTAGCGAAGCTTTCTTT. Encoded protein: CASSSGTGGVLSEAFF.

This clonotype was detected ten times or more. The V gene is TRBV4-1, the J gene TRBJ1-2; no clear D. Germline loops: CDR1 MGHRA, CDR2 YSYEKL. The CDR3 consists of 14 residues. V was clipped by 7 bases and J by 4 bases, with 16 bases between them. The CDR3 here is CASNPTPGGYGYTF. For the CDR3, the DNA is TGCGCCAGCAATCCAACCCCGGGAGGCTATGGCTACACCTTC.

On this clonotype itself: Possible read error: a much larger clone is one base away. The chain employs TRBV9 and TRBJ2-1, with a possible D match to TRBD2 (5 bases). Looked up from germline, CDR1 is SGDLS and CDR2 is YYNGEE. V gave up 4 bases and J gave up 2 bases, with 19 bases separating them. The CDR3 consists of 17 residues. CDR3 sequence (DNA): TGTGCCAGCAGCCCCCCTGGAAGGGAGCAACCCTACAATGAGCAGTTCTTC. Its translation: CASSPPGREQPYNEQFF.

The J gene is TRBJ2-6, the V gene TRBV7-2, with TRBD2 matching 8 bases. This CDR3 has 17 residues. Germline V gene sequence: CDR1 SGHTA, CDR2 FQGNSA. V was pared by 4 bases and J by 0 bases, with 5 bases of the junction left unmatched. The CDR3: CTSSSGGASSGANVLTF. CDR3 DNA sequence: TGTACCAGCAGCTCCGGGGGGGCCAGCTCTGGGGCCAACGTCCTGACTTTC. Full variable domain (remainder filled in from reference TRBV7-2 and TRBJ2-6): GAGVSQSPSNKVTEKGKDVELRCDPISGHTALYWYRQSLGQGLEFLIYFQGNSAPDKSGLPSDRFSAERTGGSVSTLTIQRTQQEDSAVYLCTSSSGGASSGANVLTFGAGSRLTVL.

V and J are TRBV7-2 and TRBJ2-5; D unresolved. CDR1 SGHTA and CDR2 FQGNSA come from the germline V gene. V lost 8 bases and J 5 bases, leaving 15 bases between the germline ends. This CDR3 is built from 13 residues. The CDR3 here is CASSGPKFETQYF. The CDR3 DNA follows: TGTGCCAGCTCGGGCCCGAAGTTTGAGACCCAGTACTTC. Using reference TRBV7-2 and TRBJ2-5 for the parts outside the CDR3, the full variable domain is GAGVSQSPSNKVTEKGKDVELRCDPISGHTALYWYRQSLGQGLEFLIYFQGNSAPDKSGLPSDRFSAERTGGSVSTLTIQRTQQEDSAVYLCASSGPKFETQYFGPGTRLLVL.

DNA of the CDR3: TGTGCCAGCGGCGGGGACATCTATGGCTACACCTTC. It encodes CASGGDIYGYTF. V usage is TRBV7-9 and J usage is TRBJ1-2, with D tentatively TRBD1 (6 bases). Germline V gene lookup returns CDR1 SEHNR and CDR2 FQNEAQ (reference sequence). Trimming stripped 8 bases from V and 4 bases from J, with 11 bases between. There are 12 residues in the CDR3.

This clonotype was detected only once. J is TRBJ2-3 and V is TRBV9; TRBD2 matches 11 bases. Germline V gene lookup returns CDR1 SGDLS and CDR2 YYNGEE. The V gene end was trimmed by 10 bases and the J gene end by 4 bases; junction bases not matched to a gene: 11. This CDR3 spans 15 amino acids. The DNA of the CDR3 is TGTGCCGGTAGCGTAGGGACTAGCGGTTCAGATACGCAGTATTTT. Translated: CAGSVGTSGSDTQYF.

Turning to this clonotype: A much more abundant neighbour one base away suggests this may be a read error. CDR3 amino acids: CSVEVGTDTQYF. DNA for the CDR3: TGCAGCGTTGAAGTCGGGACAGATACGCAGTATTTT. The V and J genes are TRBV29-1 and TRBJ2-3; D unresolved. This CDR3 region has 12 residues. From germline, CDR1 is SQVTM and CDR2 ANQGSEA. Trimming cost V 1 base and J 3 bases, with 5 bases left between them.

This clonotype showed up just a few times. This chain uses TRBV2 with TRBJ2-5; a weak D match, TRBD1 (5 bases). The germline V and J ends were trimmed by 8 bases and 4 bases, with 14 bases remaining between them. Germline V CDR1 and CDR2: SNHLY, FYNNEI. The CDR3 runs 13 residues. The CDR3 sequence: CASGGQGGETQYF. The CDR3 nucleotides are TGTGCCAGCGGTGGGCAGGGCGGAGAGACCCAGTACTTC. The full variable domain, rest sourced from reference TRBV2 and TRBJ2-5, is EPEVTQTPSHQVTQMGQEVILRCVPISNHLYFYWYRQILGQKVEFLVSFYNNEISEKSEIFDDQFSVERPDGSNFTLKIRSTKLEDSAMYFCASGGQGGETQYFGPGTRLLVL.

This chain uses TRBV6-5 with TRBJ1-3; weak D call: TRBD1 (5 bases). Germline assignment: CDR1 MNHEY and CDR2 SVGAGI. The CDR3 contains 16 residues. The V end was cut by 7 bases, the J end by 3 bases, with 19 bases between. CDR3 nucleotide sequence: TGTGCCAGCACCCTTGGGGGGGGATCGGTTGGAAACACCATATATTTT. It specifies CASTLGGGSVGNTIYF.

The chain has TRBV7-9 and TRBJ1-1; D not resolved. CDR1 SEHNR and CDR2 FQNEAQ come from the germline V gene (reference sequence). V was cut by 9 bases and J by 4 bases, with 12 bases left in between. This CDR3 is 12 amino acids long. The CDR3 loop reads CASTSDRTEAFF. The CDR3 nucleotides read TGTGCCAGTACCTCTGACCGCACTGAAGCTTTCTTT.